The rows below give T cell receptor beta chains drawn from one sample of a study of blood T cell repertoires in COVID-19. Libraries were prepared by immunoSEQ multiplex PCR; TCRdb keeps only in-frame clonotypes and omits some of them. The sample records fewer than 250,000 clones, more than 75% being singletons. The source material was PBMCs or T cells enriched from blood (not recorded which). The receptors here all came from a man aged 25 to 40 in a cohort exposed to, infected with or recovered from COVID-19 (not recorded which). The CDR3 runs from the conserved cysteine through the conserved F or W. A D gene is named only where the DNA matches it firmly. A row's size may be missing; if present it is once, few, many or a size class.

v_call	j_call	d_call	clone_size	cdr3_nt	cdr3_aa
TRBV11-2	TRBJ2-1	TRBD1	.	TGTGCCAGCAGCTCGGGACAGGGCTCCTACAATGAGCAGTTCTTC	CASSSGQGSYNEQFF
TRBV4-2	TRBJ2-7	TRBD2	.	TGTGCCAGCAGCCAGCCGGGACTAGCGGGAAGCTCCTACGAGCAGTACTTC	CASSQPGLAGSSYEQYF
TRBV9	TRBJ2-5	TRBD2	.	TGTGCCAGCAGCGTGGCACTAGCGGGCGTAGAGACCCAGTACTTC	CASSVALAGVETQYF
TRBV18	TRBJ2-3	TRBD2	.	TGTGCCAGCTCACCGATGGGACTAGCGGGAGGGACAGATACGCAGTATTTT	CASSPMGLAGGTDTQYF
TRBV14	TRBJ2-1	.	many	TGTGCCAGCAGCGAAAAGCAGGGCTTTTCCAATGAGCAGTTCTTC	CASSEKQGFSNEQFF
TRBV24-1	TRBJ2-1	.	.	TGTGCCACCAGTGACGGGTCTCTCAATGAGCAGTTCTTC	CATSDGSLNEQFF
TRBV11-2	TRBJ2-1	.	once	TGTGCCAGCACCCTTAGCCCCAACAATGAGCAGTTCTTC	CASTLSPNNEQFF
TRBV7-2	TRBJ2-1	TRBD2	.	TGTGCCAGCAGCATCCTGGGCGGGAGGGCCGTTAATAATGAGCAGTTCTTC	CASSILGGRAVNNEQFF
TRBV10-1	TRBJ2-7	TRBD1	.	TGCGCCAGCAGTGAGTTAAGTTCCGGGACAGAGACCTACGAGCAGTACTTC	CASSELSSGTETYEQYF
TRBV28	TRBJ2-7	.	once	TGTGCCAGCAGTTTTTCCCCAACTTGGGAGCAGTACTTC	CASSFSPTWEQYF
TRBV12-3/TRBV12-4	TRBJ2-1	.	.	TGTGCCAGCAGTCCCCCGGGGATCCATGAGCAGTTCTTC	CASSPPGIHEQFF
TRBV19	TRBJ2-4	TRBD1	.	TGTGCCAGTAGCCGTACCCGGACAGGAAACATTCAGTACTTC	CASSRTRTGNIQYF
TRBV6-1	TRBJ2-7	TRBD1	.	TGTGCCAGCAGTGATAGAAGGAGACAGGGGACCTACGAGCAGTACTTC	CASSDRRRQGTYEQYF
TRBV7-8	TRBJ2-5	TRBD2	.	TGTGCCAGCAGCTTAGCGGCGGGACTAGCGGGAGGGCGAGAGACCCAGTACTTC	CASSLAAGLAGGRETQYF
TRBV28	TRBJ2-7	.	.	TGTGCCAGCATGACGGAGGGAACCTTCTACGAGCAGTACTTC	CASMTEGTFYEQYF
TRBV7-8	TRBJ2-7	.	.	TGTGCCAGCAGCTTAGGTGGAGGGCAGTACTTC	CASSLGGGQYF
TRBV7-8	TRBJ1-1	.	.	TGTGCCAGCAGCCAGAGCATAGCAAGTCGGAACACTGAAGCTTTCTTT	CASSQSIASRNTEAFF
TRBV5-1	TRBJ2-5	TRBD2	.	TGCGCCAGCAGCCCCGGGGGGGCCGACCAAGAGACCCAGTACTTC	CASSPGGADQETQYF
TRBV7-2	TRBJ1-1	.	.	TGTGCCAGCAGCTTAGAAGACTCCCGGTTGTTGGCTTTCTTT	CASSLEDSRLLAFF
TRBV11-3	TRBJ1-1	.	.	TGTGCCAGCAGCTTTGCGGGGGCGCGTTTGGTCACTGAAGCTTTCTTT	CASSFAGARLVTEAFF
TRBV12-5	TRBJ2-7	TRBD2	.	TGTGCTAGTGGTTCCCCCGATAAAATCGCGACCGGAGACCCTAGCGGGAGTCCCCTCTACGAGCAGTACTTC	CASGSPDKIATGDPSGSPLYEQYF
TRBV6-1	TRBJ1-2	.	.	TGTGCCAGCAGTGAAGTAAGGCAACGGGCTAACTATGGCTACACCTTC	CASSEVRQRANYGYTF